The clone carrying this T cell receptor (beta chain) showed up just a few times. Its matching antigen is unknown. It was with a sample-barcoded 5' primer and a J-beta primer mix that a second PCR of about 6 to 12 cycles was run. Via MiXCR, TCRdb re-called the 5' RACE reads, giving one row per CDR3 protein. The repertoire holds over 1,500,000 distinct CDR3 sequences, with about 39% as singletons. The sample is drawn from a study of blood T cells in healthy people across ages. General study points: While age rose, TCR beta diversity per million T cells dropped in a roughly linear way.

The CDR3 contains 13 residues. Trimming shortened V by 0 bases and J by 6 bases, and 9 bases separated the two germline ends. Germline-derived CDR1 and CDR2 are DFQATT and SNEGSKA (reference sequence). The chain links TRBV20-1 to TRBJ1-5; possibly TRBD1 for D (6 bases). The clonotype was recovered from a human donor in good health. The sample comprised blood. In DNA, the CDR3 is TGCAGTGCTAGAGATGGGGGCGGTCAGCCCCAGCATTTT. Translation gives CSARDGGGQPQHF.